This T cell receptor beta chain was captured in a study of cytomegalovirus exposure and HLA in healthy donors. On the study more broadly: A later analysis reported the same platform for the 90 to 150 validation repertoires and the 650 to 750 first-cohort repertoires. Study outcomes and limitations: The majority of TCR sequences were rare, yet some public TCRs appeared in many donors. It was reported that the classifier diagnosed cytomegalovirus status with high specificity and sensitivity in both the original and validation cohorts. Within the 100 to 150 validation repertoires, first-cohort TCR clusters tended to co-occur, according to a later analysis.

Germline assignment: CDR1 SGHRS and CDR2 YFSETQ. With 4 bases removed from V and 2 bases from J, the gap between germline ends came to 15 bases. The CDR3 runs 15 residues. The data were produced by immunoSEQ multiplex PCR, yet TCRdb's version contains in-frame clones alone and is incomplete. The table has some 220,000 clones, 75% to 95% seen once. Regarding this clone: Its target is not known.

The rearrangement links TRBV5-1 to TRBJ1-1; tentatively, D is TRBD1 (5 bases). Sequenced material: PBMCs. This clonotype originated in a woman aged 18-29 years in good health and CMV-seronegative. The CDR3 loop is CASSPLRQINTEAFF. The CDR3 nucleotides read TGCGCCAGCAGCCCTCTCAGACAGATCAACACTGAAGCTTTCTTT.